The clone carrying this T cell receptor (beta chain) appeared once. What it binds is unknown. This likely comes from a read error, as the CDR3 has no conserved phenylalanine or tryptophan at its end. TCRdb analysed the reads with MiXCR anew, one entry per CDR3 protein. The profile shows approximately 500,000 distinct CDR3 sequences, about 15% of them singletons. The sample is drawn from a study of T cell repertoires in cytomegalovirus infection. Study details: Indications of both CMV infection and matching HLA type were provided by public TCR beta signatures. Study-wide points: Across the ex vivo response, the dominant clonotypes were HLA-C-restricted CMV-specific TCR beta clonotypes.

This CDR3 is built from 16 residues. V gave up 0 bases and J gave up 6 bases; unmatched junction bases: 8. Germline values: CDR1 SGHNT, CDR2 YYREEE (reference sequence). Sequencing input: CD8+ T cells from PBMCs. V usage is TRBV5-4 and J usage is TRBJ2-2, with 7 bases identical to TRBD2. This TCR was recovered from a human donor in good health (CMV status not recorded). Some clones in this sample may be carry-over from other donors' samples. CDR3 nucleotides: TGTGCCAGCAGCTTGGCCTCGGGAGGATCACCCGGGGAGCTGTTTTAT. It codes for CASSLASGGSPGELFY.